Below are 27 T cell receptor beta chains sequenced from a single sample in a study of blood T cell repertoires in COVID-19. Profiling relied on immunoSEQ multiplex PCR, and the TCRdb table lists in-frame clones only, not all of them. Of over 150,000 clones in the sample, about four fifths were seen once. Sample: peripheral blood. These receptors came from a woman older than 75 with COVID-19, enrolled during active disease.

This clone appeared once. The chain combines TRBV19 with TRBJ1-4; TRBD1 aligns across 9 bases. This CDR3 contains 15 residues. V lost 5 bases and J lost 6; bases outside the gene matches: 7. Per the germline V gene, CDR1 is LNHDA and CDR2 is SQIVND (reference sequence). The DNA for the CDR3 is TGTGCCAGTAGTTCAGGCGGGACAGGGTATGAAAAACTGTTTTTT. It encodes CASSSGGTGYEKLFF. The full variable domain, completed using reference TRBV19 and TRBJ1-4, is DGGITQSPKYLFRKEGQNVTLSCEQNLNHDAMYWYRQDPGQGLRLIYYSQIVNDFQKGDIAEGYSVSREKKESFPLTVTSAQKNPTAFYLCASSSGGTGYEKLFFGSGTQLSVL.

This chain links TRBV3-1 (or the pseudogene TRBV3-2) with TRBJ2-1; D unresolved. The germline V gene has CDR1 LGHDT and CDR2 YNNKEL (reference sequence). The V end was cut by 4 bases, the J end by 0 bases, with 16 bases between. The CDR3 runs 17 residues. This CDR3 is CASSLHPILSSYNEQFF. CDR3 DNA sequence: TGTGCCAGCAGCCTTCATCCGATACTCTCCTCCTACAATGAGCAGTTCTTC.

In regard to this clone: At one end, the junction sequence differs from germline, possibly due to a read error. The chain carries TRBV5-5 and TRBJ2-1; TRBD2 aligns across 10 bases. Germline lookup yields CDR1 SGHKS and CDR2 YYEKEE (reference sequence). The length of the CDR3 is 11 residues. For the CDR3, the DNA is TGTGCCAGCAGCTTCGAGCTAGCGGGGGTCTTC. It yields the protein CASSFELAGVF.

Only a few counts were recorded for this clone. J is TRBJ2-7 and V is TRBV10-3; 12 positions agree with TRBD1. V trimming: 10 bases; J trimming: 0 bases; junction bases outside the gene matches: 13. Germline CDR1 ENHRY, CDR2 SYGVKD. This CDR3 has 17 residues. The DNA for the CDR3 is TGTGCCAGCAACCCGGGACAGGGGGCCCGAACCTCCTACGAGCAGTACTTC. Amino acids: CASNPGQGARTSYEQYF.

The chain combines TRBV29-1 with TRBJ2-3, with 7 bases aligning to TRBD2. Unmatched junction bases numbered 5, after V lost 5 bases and J lost 0 bases. This CDR3 has 14 residues. Looked up from germline, CDR1 is SQVTM and CDR2 is ANQGSEA. CDR3 bases: TGCAGCGTTTCCAGCGGGACTAGCACAGATACGCAGTATTTT. The encoded protein is CSVSSGTSTDTQYF.

V and J are TRBV11-2 and TRBJ2-2, with TRBD2 identical over 9 bases. This CDR3 comprises 14 residues. Germline assignment: CDR1 SGHAT and CDR2 FQNNGV. Trimming cost V 4 bases and J 11 bases; bases outside gene matches: 8. For the CDR3, the DNA is TGTGCCAGCAGCTCTTTAGCGGGGGCCTACGAGCTGTTTTTT. It translates to CASSSLAGAYELFF.

The rearrangement uses TRBV2 and TRBJ2-7, with 8 bases aligning to TRBD1. CDR1 SNHLY and CDR2 FYNNEI come from the germline V gene. The CDR3 has 15 amino acids. V gave up 6 bases and J gave up 6 bases; unmatched junction bases: 13. The CDR3 sequence: CASRLTDRVTSEQYF. The DNA of the CDR3 is TGTGCCAGCAGGCTAACGGACAGGGTGACTAGCGAGCAGTACTTC.

J is TRBJ2-7 and V is TRBV18; a possible D gene is TRBD1 (6 bases). The CDR3 length is 16 residues. Trimming pared 2 bases from V and 3 bases from J, leaving 17 bases between. The V gene's germline CDR1 is KGHSH and CDR2 LQKENI. The CDR3 loop is CASSPKSQGFVYEQYF. The CDR3 DNA reads as TGTGCCAGCTCACCAAAATCACAGGGTTTTGTCTACGAGCAGTACTTC.

J is TRBJ2-6 and V is TRBV28; D is undetermined. Germline V gene sequence: CDR1 MDHEN, CDR2 SYDVKM. The ends were cut back, 3 bases at V and 0 bases at J, with 6 bases in the middle. CDR3 length: 15 residues. The CDR3, as DNA: TGTGCCAGCAGTTTCTACCCCTCTGGGGCCAACGTCCTGACTTTC. Its protein is CASSFYPSGANVLTF.

V and J are TRBV5-1 and TRBJ2-1; the match to TRBD2 covers 10 bases. Germline trimming cut 2 bases from V and 8 bases from J; bases unmatched to any gene: 7. The CDR3 has 15 residues. Germline values: CDR1 SGHRS, CDR2 YFSETQ. The CDR3 DNA sequence: TGCGCCAGCAGCTTCGTAGCGGGAGGACTCGATGAGCAGTTCTTC. Its protein is CASSFVAGGLDEQFF. The full variable domain, with the rest looked up from reference TRBV5-1 and TRBJ2-1, is KAGVTQTPRYLIKTRGQQVTLSCSPISGHRSVSWYQQTPGQGLQFLFEYFSETQRNKGNFPGRFSGRQFSNSRSEMNVSTLELGDSALYLCASSFVAGGLDEQFFGPGTRLTVL.

The chain has TRBV6-2 or TRBV6-3 and TRBJ2-5; 8 nucleotides line up with TRBD1. The ends lost 3 bases at V and 7 bases at J; junction bases unmatched: 7. Germline V gene lookup returns CDR1 MNHEY and CDR2 SVGEGT. CDR3 length equals 14 residues. The CDR3 sequence is CASSYSRGTGTQYF. The CDR3 DNA follows: TGTGCCAGCAGTTATTCTCGGGGGACAGGGACCCAGTACTTC.

This clone appeared a single time. This CDR3 reads CAWSEGGPFGYTF. In nucleotides, the CDR3 is TGTGCCTGGAGTGAAGGGGGCCCATTCGGCTACACCTTC. J is TRBJ1-2 and V is TRBV30; TRBD1 agrees at 7 bases. V dropped 1 base and J dropped 8; count of bases not matched to a gene: 7. The germline V gene encodes CDR1 GTSNPN and CDR2 SVGIG (reference sequence). CDR3 size: 13 residues.

The rearrangement uses TRBV6-5 and TRBJ1-5, with 7 nucleotides matching TRBD1. The germline gives CDR1 MNHEY, CDR2 SVGAGI. The CDR3 is made up of 15 amino acids. The junction had 5 bases not matched to a gene; V was cut back by 6 bases and J by 0 bases. This CDR3 is CASSPTGNSNQPQHF. The CDR3 region has the DNA TGTGCCAGCAGCCCGACAGGGAATAGCAATCAGCCCCAGCATTTT.

J is TRBJ1-4 and V is TRBV28; TRBD1 agrees at 12 bases. J was trimmed by 5 bases and V by 3 bases; bases with no gene match: 13. The CDR3 is 19 amino acids. Per germline, CDR1 MDHEN and CDR2 SYDVKM. The CDR3 loop is CASSFPRGTGGLTNEKLFF. CDR3 sequence (DNA): TGTGCCAGCAGTTTCCCACGCGGGACAGGGGGCCTTACGAATGAAAAACTGTTTTTT.

This chain joins TRBV5-4 and TRBJ1-1; weak D call: TRBD1 (6 bases). Germline loops: CDR1 SGHNT, CDR2 YYREEE (reference sequence). CDR3 size: 12 residues. Trimming removed 2 bases at V and 6 bases at J, with 8 bases between. The CDR3 here is CASSFTGSEAFF. CDR3 nucleotide sequence: TGTGCCAGCAGCTTCACAGGGTCTGAAGCTTTCTTT. Together with reference TRBV5-4 and TRBJ1-1, the CDR3 gives the full variable domain: ETGVTQSPTHLIKTRGQQVTLRCSSQSGHNTVSWYQQALGQGPQFIFQYYREEENGRGNFPPRFSGLQFPNYSSELNVNALELDDSALYLCASSFTGSEAFFGQGTRLTVV.

The V gene is TRBV6-5, the J gene TRBJ2-5; a possible D gene is TRBD1 (6 bases). Germline V gene lookup returns CDR1 MNHEY and CDR2 SVGAGI. This CDR3 comprises 14 residues. V lost 7 bases and J 2 bases, leaving 14 bases between the germline ends. The CDR3 reads CASNVRGAQETQYF. The DNA for the CDR3 is TGTGCCAGCAATGTCAGGGGAGCTCAAGAGACCCAGTACTTC.

The chain couples TRBV6-5 to TRBJ2-3; perhaps TRBD1 as D (6 bases). The V gene lost 6 bases and the J gene lost 2 bases, with 12 bases spanning the gap. The germline V gene encodes CDR1 MNHEY and CDR2 SVGAGI. The CDR3 contains 14 residues. The CDR3 DNA is TGTGCCAGCAGACACAGGGACCACACAGATACGCAGTATTTT. Amino acid sequence: CASRHRDHTDTQYF.

V usage is TRBV6-6 and J usage is TRBJ1-2; D is unresolved. CDR3 size: 12 residues. Germline CDR1 is MNHNY and CDR2 is SVGAGI (reference sequence). V shed 6 bases and J shed 6 bases, with 11 bases lying between them. CDR3 in amino acids: CASSPRQDGYTF. The DNA of the CDR3 is TGTGCCAGCAGCCCCCGGCAGGATGGCTACACCTTC.

V usage is TRBV11-3 and J usage is TRBJ2-7; TRBD1 agrees at 7 bases. J was trimmed by 3 bases and V by 5 bases; bases with no gene match: 10. There are 15 residues in the CDR3. Germline V gene lookup returns CDR1 SGHNT and CDR2 YENEEA. The CDR3 coding sequence is TGTGCCAGCAGCCCCTACAGGACAGGCTTCTACGAGCAGTACTTC. It is translated as CASSPYRTGFYEQYF.

The chain couples TRBV7-8 to TRBJ2-7; 7 nucleotides line up with TRBD2. Trimming cost V 1 base and J 2 bases; bases outside gene matches: 8. CDR1 SGHVS and CDR2 FQNEAQ come from the germline V gene. The CDR3 is 16 residues long. CDR3 in amino acids: CASSLVGSGPTYEQYF. The CDR3 nucleotides read TGTGCCAGCAGCTTAGTCGGTAGCGGGCCTACCTACGAGCAGTACTTC.

The genes are TRBV28 and TRBJ2-7; the match to TRBD1 covers 10 bases. The J segment lost 2 bases and the V segment lost 6 bases, leaving 1 base of the junction unmatched. The CDR3 runs to 13 residues. Per the germline V gene, CDR1 is MDHEN and CDR2 is SYDVKM. This chain's CDR3 is CASRGTGAYEQYF. DNA of the CDR3: TGTGCCAGCAGGGGGACAGGGGCCTACGAGCAGTACTTC.

The chain has TRBV19 and TRBJ2-1; 13 bases fit TRBD2. CDR1 is LNHDA, CDR2 SQIVND, per germline (reference sequence). V lost 4 bases and J lost 10; bases outside the gene matches: 13. The CDR3 length is 17 residues. CDR3 protein: CASSRLPGLAGSLEQFF. Written as DNA, the CDR3 is TGTGCCAGTAGTAGGCTTCCGGGACTAGCGGGGTCCCTCGAGCAGTTCTTC.

This clone was detected only once. The chain recombines TRBV9 with TRBJ2-3, with D tentatively TRBD1 (6 bases). Trimming removed 4 bases from V and 1 base from J, with 7 bases in between. Per the germline V gene, CDR1 is SGDLS and CDR2 is YYNGEE. The CDR3 sequence is 13 residues long. CDR3 region: CASSRTGTDTQYF. The CDR3 region has the DNA TGTGCCAGCAGCAGGACAGGCACAGATACGCAGTATTTT.

This clone has only a few counts. This sequence joins TRBV7-5 and TRBJ1-2; the D call TRBD1 from the table was never checked on the DNA. TRBV7-5 is labeled a pseudogene. The CDR3 is 12 residues long. The CDR3 reads CVRSDRGYGYTF. The CDR3 nucleotides read TGTGTCAGAAGCGACAGGGGCTATGGCTACACCTTC.

This chain connects TRBV19 to TRBJ1-5; D is possibly TRBD1 (6 bases). V was clipped by 6 bases and J by 7 bases, with 16 bases between them. The CDR3 is made up of 14 amino acids. Germline CDR1 LNHDA, CDR2 SQIVND (reference sequence). The CDR3 DNA sequence: TGTGCCAGTAGCCCTAGGGCAGGGGCCCAGCCCCAGCATTTT. Its protein product is CASSPRAGAQPQHF.

V gene TRBV11-3 combines with J gene TRBJ1-1; D is ambiguous. Germline values: CDR1 SGHNT, CDR2 YENEEA. With 2 bases removed from V and 6 bases from J, the gap between germline ends came to 7 bases. The CDR3 loop spans 12 amino acids. CDR3 nucleotide sequence: TGTGCCAGCAGCTTAATCGGGGCTGAAGCTTTCTTT. It yields the protein CASSLIGAEAFF.

The J gene is TRBJ2-5, the V gene TRBV3-1 (or the pseudogene TRBV3-2); weak D call: TRBD2 (7 bases). Germline V CDR1 and CDR2: LGHDT, YNNKEL (reference sequence). The length of the CDR3 is 15 residues. Deletions cut 3 bases from V and 5 bases from J, with 16 bases between. CDR3 coding DNA: TGTGCCAGCAGCCATCGAGGGGGGGGATCGGAGACCCAGTACTTC. It encodes CASSHRGGGSETQYF.